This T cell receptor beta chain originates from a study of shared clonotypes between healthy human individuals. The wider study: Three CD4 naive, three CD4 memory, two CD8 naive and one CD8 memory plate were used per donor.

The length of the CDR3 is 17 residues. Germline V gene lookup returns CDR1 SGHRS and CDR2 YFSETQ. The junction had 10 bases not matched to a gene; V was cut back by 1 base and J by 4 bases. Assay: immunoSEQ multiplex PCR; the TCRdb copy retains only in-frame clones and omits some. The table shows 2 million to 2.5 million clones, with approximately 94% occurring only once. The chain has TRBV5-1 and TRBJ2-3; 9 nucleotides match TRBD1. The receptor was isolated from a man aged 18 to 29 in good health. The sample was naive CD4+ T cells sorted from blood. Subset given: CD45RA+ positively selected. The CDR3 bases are TGCGCCAGCAGCTTGAGGATAGGGGACAGGGTGCCAGATACGCAGTATTTT. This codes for CASSLRIGDRVPDTQYF.